This T cell receptor (beta chain) was observed in a study of cytomegalovirus exposure and HLA in healthy donors. Whole-study results and caveats: The dataset shows that most TCR sequences were rare, while some public TCRs occurred in many donors.

About this clone: The antigen remains undetermined.

The PCR had 60 Vbeta and 13 Jbeta primers. Sequencing was performed with immunoSEQ multiplex PCR; in TCRdb, only in-frame clones are kept and a portion is missing. The sample carries about 50,000 clones, more than 60% recorded once. The CDR3 covers 14 residues. The ends were cut back, 2 bases at V and 10 bases at J, with 17 bases in the middle. CDR1 and CDR2 (germline): SNHLY, FYNNEI. The origin of this receptor is a middle-aged woman in good health and CMV-seropositive. What was sequenced was PBMCs. V is TRBV2 and J is TRBJ2-5; the D gene is possibly TRBD2 (5 bases). CDR3 nucleotides: TGTGCCAGCAGTGAACAGAAACCGCAAGCGGACCAGTACTTC. Protein: CASSEQKPQADQYF.